The rows below give T cell receptor beta chains drawn from one sample of a study of blood T cells in healthy people across ages. TCRdb re-derived calls from the 5' RACE reads in MiXCR, one entry per CDR3 protein. This repertoire shows fewer than 750,000 distinct CDR3 sequences, around 48% found once; its top ten account for approximately 23%. The material sequenced was blood. These receptors originate from a man at least 80 years old in good health. Both conserved end residues are part of each CDR3. D genes are given only for firm matches. Only some rows state a clone size, as once, few, many or a class for expanded clones.

d_call	clone_size	v_call	j_call	cdr3_aa	cdr3_nt
.	few	TRBV2	TRBJ1-6	CATRGQGHSPLHF	TGTGCCACCAGAGGACAAGGACATTCACCCCTCCACTTT
TRBD1	.	TRBV24-1	TRBJ2-1	CATSDRDRGNYNEQFF	TGTGCCACCAGTGATCGGGACAGGGGTAACTACAATGAGCAGTTCTTC
.	few	TRBV5-1	TRBJ2-7	CASTEVGVQDEQYF	TGCGCCAGCACCGAAGTGGGGGTTCAGGACGAGCAGTACTTC
.	.	TRBV7-9	TRBJ2-7	CASSPRDYDEQYF	TGTGCCAGCAGCCCCCGGGATTATGACGAGCAGTACTTC
TRBD1	.	TRBV20-1	TRBJ2-7	CSAMRGYTGDEQYF	TGCAGTGCTATGAGGGGTTACACAGGGGACGAGCAGTACTTC
TRBD1	once	TRBV10-3	TRBJ1-1	CAISLNRGEEAFF	TGTGCCATCAGCCTGAACAGGGGGGAGGAAGCTTTCTTT
.	.	TRBV11-2	TRBJ2-7	CASSLLLPVHEQYF	TGTGCCAGCAGCTTACTACTCCCCGTCCACGAGCAGTACTTC
.	few	TRBV5-1	TRBJ1-2	CASSLAGIRNLYGYTF	TGCGCCAGCAGCTTGGCAGGGATACGAAACCTCTATGGCTACACCTTC
TRBD2	.	TRBV4-3	TRBJ2-7	CASSQGSASGGGEQYF	TGCGCCAGCAGCCAAGGGTCAGCTAGCGGGGGCGGGGAGCAGTACTTC
.	.	TRBV7-9	TRBJ1-2	CASSLGASGGHGYTF	TGTGCCAGCAGCTTAGGCGCAAGCGGGGGCCATGGCTACACCTTC
.	.	TRBV9	TRBJ1-3	CASSVAGRSGNTIYF	TGTGCCAGCAGCGTAGCGGGGAGGTCTGGAAACACCATATATTTT
.	.	TRBV5-1	TRBJ2-1	CASSLEGSKQFF	TGCGCCAGCAGCTTGGAAGGGAGTAAGCAGTTCTTC
.	few	TRBV20-1	TRBJ2-7	CSARGGNRYEQYF	TGCAGTGCTAGGGGCGGGAACCGGTACGAGCAGTACTTC
.	few	TRBV5-5	TRBJ1-4	CASSLVLSGNEKLFF	TGTGCCAGCAGCTTGGTTCTGTCCGGTAATGAAAAACTGTTTTTT
.	.	TRBV7-9	TRBJ2-7	CVNSSNNDGSYEQYF	TGTGTCAACAGCTCCAACAACGATGGGTCCTACGAGCAGTACTTC
.	few	TRBV28	TRBJ2-3	CASSSGGRQDTQYF	TGTGCCAGCAGCAGCGGCGGGCGACAGGATACGCAGTATTTT
.	once	TRBV12-3/TRBV12-4	TRBJ1-1	CASTTREADTEAFF	TGTGCCAGCACCACTAGGGAAGCGGACACTGAAGCTTTCTTT
TRBD1	.	TRBV5-1	TRBJ1-1	CASSLLGQGLTEAFF	TGCGCCAGCAGCTTATTGGGACAGGGTCTCACTGAAGCTTTCTTT
TRBD2	once	TRBV6-1	TRBJ2-3	CASSPGLAGGPGDTRYF	TGTGCCAGCAGTCCCGGACTAGCGGGAGGGCCGGGAGATACGCGGTATTTT
.	.	TRBV3-1	TRBJ1-3	CASSSSPGRLRSGNTIYF	TGTGCCAGCAGCAGTTCCCCGGGTAGACTTCGCTCTGGAAACACCATATATTTT
.	.	TRBV7-2	TRBJ1-6	CASSAGAASPLHF	TGTGCCAGCAGCGCGGGGGCAGCTTCACCCCTCCACTTT
.	few	TRBV29-1	TRBJ2-3	CSVERAGTTDTQYF	TGCAGCGTTGAAAGGGCGGGGACCACAGATACGCAGTATTTT